Reported below is one TCR beta chain. Antigen unknown. Amplification used 60 Vbeta primers and 13 Jbeta primers. Measured with immunoSEQ multiplex PCR; TCRdb has only the in-frame clones, and not every one. The sample lists over 150,000 clones; about 70% were seen once. J was trimmed by 5 bases and V by 2 bases; bases with no gene match: 3. This CDR3 has 13 amino acids. Germline loops: CDR1 SGHNT, CDR2 YYREEE (reference sequence). The sample is drawn from a study of cytomegalovirus exposure and HLA in healthy donors. About the study: As released early, the data held about 85 million unique TCRs from HLA-typed donors. Study findings and constraints: The study recorded 160 or so TCR beta chains that were cytomegalovirus-associated. Previous analysis showed most TCR beta V segments were productive about 87% or about 30% of the time. HLA allele associations emerged for fewer than 20,000 TCR beta sequences in a later analysis, at 0.05 false discovery rate.

Sequenced material: PBMCs. The chain combines TRBV5-4 with TRBJ2-5, with TRBD1 identical over 7 bases. This TCR was sampled from a woman between 35 and 50 years old in good health and CMV-seropositive. CDR3 sequence (DNA): TGTGCCAGCAGCTTCAGGGGGACGGAGACCCAGTACTTC. As protein: CASSFRGTETQYF.